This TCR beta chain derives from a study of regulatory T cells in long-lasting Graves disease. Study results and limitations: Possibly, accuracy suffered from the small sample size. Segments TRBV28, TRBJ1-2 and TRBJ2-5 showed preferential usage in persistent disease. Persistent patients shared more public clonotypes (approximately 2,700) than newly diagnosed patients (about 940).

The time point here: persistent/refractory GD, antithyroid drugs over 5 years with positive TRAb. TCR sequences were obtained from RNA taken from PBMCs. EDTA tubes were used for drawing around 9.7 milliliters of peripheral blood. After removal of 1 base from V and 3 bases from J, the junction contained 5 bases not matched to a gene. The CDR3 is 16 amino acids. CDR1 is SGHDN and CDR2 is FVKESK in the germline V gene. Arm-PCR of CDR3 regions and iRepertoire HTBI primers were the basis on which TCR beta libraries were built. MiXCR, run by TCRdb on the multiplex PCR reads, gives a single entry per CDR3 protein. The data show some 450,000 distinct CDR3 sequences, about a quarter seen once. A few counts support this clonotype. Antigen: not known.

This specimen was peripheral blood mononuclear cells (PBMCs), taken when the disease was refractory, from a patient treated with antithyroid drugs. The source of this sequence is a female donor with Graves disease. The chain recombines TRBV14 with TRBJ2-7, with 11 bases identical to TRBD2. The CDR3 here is CASSQVTSGTIYEQYF. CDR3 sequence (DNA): TGTGCCAGCAGCCAAGTGACTAGCGGGACTATCTACGAGCAGTACTTC.